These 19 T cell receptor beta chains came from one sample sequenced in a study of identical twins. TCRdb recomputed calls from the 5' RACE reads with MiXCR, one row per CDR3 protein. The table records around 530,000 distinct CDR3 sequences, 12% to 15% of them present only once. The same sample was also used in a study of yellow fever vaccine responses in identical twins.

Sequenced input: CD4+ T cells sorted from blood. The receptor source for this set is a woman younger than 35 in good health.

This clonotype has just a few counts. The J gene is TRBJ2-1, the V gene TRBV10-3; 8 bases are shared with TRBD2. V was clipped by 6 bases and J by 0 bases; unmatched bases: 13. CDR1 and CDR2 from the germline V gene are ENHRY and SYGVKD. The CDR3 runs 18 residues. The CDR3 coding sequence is TGTGCCATCAGAGGGGGAATACTAGCGGCAAGCTCCTACAATGAGCAGTTCTTC. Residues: CAIRGGILAASSYNEQFF.

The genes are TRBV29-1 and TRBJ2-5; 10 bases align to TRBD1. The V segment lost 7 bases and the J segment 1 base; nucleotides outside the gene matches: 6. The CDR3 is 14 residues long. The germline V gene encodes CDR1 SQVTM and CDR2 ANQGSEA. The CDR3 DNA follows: TGCAGCGGACAGGGGGCAGGGCTCCAAGAGACCCAGTACTTC. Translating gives CSGQGAGLQETQYF.

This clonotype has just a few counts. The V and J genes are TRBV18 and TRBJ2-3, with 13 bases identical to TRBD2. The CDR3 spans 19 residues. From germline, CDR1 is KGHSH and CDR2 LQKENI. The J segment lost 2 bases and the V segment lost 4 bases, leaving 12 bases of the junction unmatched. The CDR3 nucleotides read TGTGCCAGCTCACTGAGCCCCGGGACTAGCGGGGCCTACACAGATACGCAGTATTTT. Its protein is CASSLSPGTSGAYTDTQYF.

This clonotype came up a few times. The CDR3 spells CAISGAGNQPQHF. DNA for the CDR3: TGTGCCATCAGTGGGGCAGGGAATCAGCCCCAGCATTTT. The chain carries TRBV10-3 and TRBJ1-5; TRBD1 is a possible D gene (5 bases). CDR1 and CDR2 from the germline V gene are ENHRY and SYGVKD. Trimming removed 4 bases at V and 4 bases at J, with 8 bases between. The CDR3 contains 13 residues.

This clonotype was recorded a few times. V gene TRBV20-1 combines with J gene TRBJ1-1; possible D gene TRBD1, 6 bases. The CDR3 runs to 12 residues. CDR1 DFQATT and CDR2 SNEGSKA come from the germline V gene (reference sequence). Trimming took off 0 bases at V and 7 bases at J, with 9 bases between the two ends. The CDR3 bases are TGCAGTGCTAGAGATCCAGGGGTTGAAGCTTTCTTT. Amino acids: CSARDPGVEAFF.

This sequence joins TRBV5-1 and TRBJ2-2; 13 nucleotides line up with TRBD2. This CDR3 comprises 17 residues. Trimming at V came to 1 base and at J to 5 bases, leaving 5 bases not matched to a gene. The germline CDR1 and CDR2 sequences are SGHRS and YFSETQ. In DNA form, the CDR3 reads TGCGCCAGCAGCTTGTCAGGACTAGCGGGAGTTACCGGGGAGCTGTTTTTT. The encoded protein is CASSLSGLAGVTGELFF.

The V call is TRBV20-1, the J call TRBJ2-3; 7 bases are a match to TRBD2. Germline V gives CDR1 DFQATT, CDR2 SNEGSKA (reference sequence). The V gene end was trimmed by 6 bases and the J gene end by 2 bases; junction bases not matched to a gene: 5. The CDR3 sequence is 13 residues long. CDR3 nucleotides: TGCAGTGCGCCGGGGGGACTCACAGATACGCAGTATTTT. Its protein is CSAPGGLTDTQYF.

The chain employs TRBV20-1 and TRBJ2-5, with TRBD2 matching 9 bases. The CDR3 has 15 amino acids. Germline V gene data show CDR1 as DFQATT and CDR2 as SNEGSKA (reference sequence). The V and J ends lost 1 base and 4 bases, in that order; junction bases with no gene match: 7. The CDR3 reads CSARAGTSSRETQYF. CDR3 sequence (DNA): TGCAGTGCTAGAGCCGGGACTAGCTCTAGAGAGACCCAGTACTTC.

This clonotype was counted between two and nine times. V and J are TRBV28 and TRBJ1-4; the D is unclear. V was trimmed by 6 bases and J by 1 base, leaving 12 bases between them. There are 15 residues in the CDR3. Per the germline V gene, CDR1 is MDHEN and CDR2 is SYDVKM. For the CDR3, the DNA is TGTGCCAGCAGCGCGGCCCTAGGAACTAATGAAAAACTGTTTTTT. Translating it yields CASSAALGTNEKLFF.

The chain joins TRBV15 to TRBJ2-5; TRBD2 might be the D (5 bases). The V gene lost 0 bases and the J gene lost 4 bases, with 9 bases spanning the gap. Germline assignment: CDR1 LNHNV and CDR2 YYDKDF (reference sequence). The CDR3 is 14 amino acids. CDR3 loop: CATSRDPEGETQYF. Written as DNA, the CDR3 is TGTGCCACCAGCAGAGATCCTGAGGGAGAGACCCAGTACTTC. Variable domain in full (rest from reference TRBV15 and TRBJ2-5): DAMVIQNPRYQVTQFGKPVTLSCSQTLNHNVMYWYQQKSSQAPKLLFHYYDKDFNNEADTPDNFQSRRPNTSFCFLDIRSPGLGDTAMYLCATSRDPEGETQYFGPGTRLLVL.

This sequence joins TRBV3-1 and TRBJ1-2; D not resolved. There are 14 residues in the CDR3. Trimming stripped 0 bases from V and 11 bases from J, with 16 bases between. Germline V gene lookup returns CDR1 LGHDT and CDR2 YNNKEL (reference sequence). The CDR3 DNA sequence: TGTGCCAGCAGCCAAGATCACAAGGGAGGACGATACACCTTC. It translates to CASSQDHKGGRYTF.

CDR3 loop: CASSERGSTNEKLFF. The DNA of the CDR3 is TGTGCCAGCAGTGAAAGGGGCTCAACTAATGAAAAACTGTTTTTT. The gene calls are TRBV2 and TRBJ1-4, with D possibly being TRBD1 (5 bases). There are 15 residues in the CDR3. The V end lost 2 bases, the J end lost 0 bases, and 7 bases lay between the germline ends. The germline CDR1 and CDR2 sequences are SNHLY and FYNNEI.

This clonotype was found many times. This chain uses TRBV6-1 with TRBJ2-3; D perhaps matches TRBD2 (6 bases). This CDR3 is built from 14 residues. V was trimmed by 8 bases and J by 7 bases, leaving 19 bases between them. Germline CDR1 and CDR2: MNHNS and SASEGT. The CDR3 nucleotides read TGTGCCAGCGGACCGGGCGGGGTGCAGAATACGCAGTATTTT. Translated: CASGPGGVQNTQYF.

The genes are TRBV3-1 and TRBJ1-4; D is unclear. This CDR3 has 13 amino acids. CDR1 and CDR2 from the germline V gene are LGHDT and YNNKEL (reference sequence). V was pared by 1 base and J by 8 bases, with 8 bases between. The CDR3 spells CASSQGGEEKLFF. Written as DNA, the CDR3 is TGTGCCAGCAGCCAAGGGGGAGAAGAAAAACTGTTTTTT.

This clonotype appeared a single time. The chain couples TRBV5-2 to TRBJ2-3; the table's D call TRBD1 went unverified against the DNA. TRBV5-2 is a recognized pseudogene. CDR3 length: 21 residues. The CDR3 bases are TGTGCCAGCAAAGTGGGGGTGGGACAGGGAGGGTCCCGGAGTAGCACAGATACGCAGTATTTT. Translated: CASKVGVGQGGSRSSTDTQYF.

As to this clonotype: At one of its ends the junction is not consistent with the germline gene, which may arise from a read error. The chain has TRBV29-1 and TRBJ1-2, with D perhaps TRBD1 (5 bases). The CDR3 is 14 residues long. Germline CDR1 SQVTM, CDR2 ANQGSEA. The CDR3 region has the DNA TGCAGCGTTGAAGATCCGTCGGCAGGGTATGGATACACCTTC. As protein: CSVEDPSAGYGYTF.

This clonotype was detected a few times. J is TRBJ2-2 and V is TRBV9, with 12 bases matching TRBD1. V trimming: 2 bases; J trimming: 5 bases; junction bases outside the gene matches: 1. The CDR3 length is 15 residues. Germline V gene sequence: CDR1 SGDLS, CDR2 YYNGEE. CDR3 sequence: CASSVGQGATGELFF. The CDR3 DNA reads TGTGCCAGCAGCGTGGGACAGGGGGCGACCGGGGAGCTGTTTTTT.

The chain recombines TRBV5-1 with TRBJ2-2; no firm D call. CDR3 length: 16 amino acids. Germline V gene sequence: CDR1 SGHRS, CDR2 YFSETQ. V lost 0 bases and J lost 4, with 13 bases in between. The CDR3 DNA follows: TGCGCCAGCAGCTTGGTTAGGGATTCGGGCACCGGGGAGCTGTTTTTT. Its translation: CASSLVRDSGTGELFF.

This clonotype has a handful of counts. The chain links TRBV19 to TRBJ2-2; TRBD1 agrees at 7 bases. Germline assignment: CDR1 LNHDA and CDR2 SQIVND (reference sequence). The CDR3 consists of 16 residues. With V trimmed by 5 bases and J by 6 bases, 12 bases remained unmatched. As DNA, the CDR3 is TGTGCCAGTAGTCCCCGAGGGGGCCGGGGAGCCGGGGAGCTGTTTTTT. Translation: CASSPRGGRGAGELFF.